The T cell receptor (beta chain) described here comes from a study of cytomegalovirus exposure and HLA in healthy donors. V was clipped by 4 bases and J by 8 bases, with 9 bases between them. Looked up from germline, CDR1 is SNHLY and CDR2 is FYNNEI. CDR3 length: 12 amino acids. Amplification used 60 Vbeta primers and 13 Jbeta primers. This table comes from immunoSEQ multiplex PCR, and its TCRdb copy is limited to in-frame clones, with some not included. The sample has around 100,000 clones, approximately 78% seen once; the top ten hold under 5%. The chain joins TRBV2 to TRBJ2-1; TRBD2 might be the D (6 bases). Sequencing was performed on PBMCs. The TCR sequence derives from a male donor in good health and CMV-seropositive. CDR3 sequence reads: CASSGGGDEQFF. As DNA, the CDR3 is TGTGCCAGCAGTGGAGGAGGGGATGAGCAGTTCTTC.